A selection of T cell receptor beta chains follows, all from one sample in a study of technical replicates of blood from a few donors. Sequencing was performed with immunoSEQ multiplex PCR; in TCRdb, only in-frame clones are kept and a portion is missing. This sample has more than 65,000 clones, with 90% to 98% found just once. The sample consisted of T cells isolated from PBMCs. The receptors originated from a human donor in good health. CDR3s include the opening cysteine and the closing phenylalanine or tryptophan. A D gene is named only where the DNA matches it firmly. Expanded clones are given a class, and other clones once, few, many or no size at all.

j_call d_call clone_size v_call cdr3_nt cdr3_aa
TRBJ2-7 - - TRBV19 TGTGCCAGTAGTATAGGGACTTACTCCTACGAGCAGTACTTC CASSIGTYSYEQYF
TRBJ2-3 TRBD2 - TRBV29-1 TGCAGCGTTGAAGGTAGCGGGAGCCCAGATACGCAGTATTTT CSVEGSGSPDTQYF
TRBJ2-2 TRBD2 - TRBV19 TGTGCCAGTAGTGGGCTAGCGGGGACTAACACCGGGGAGCTGTTTTTT CASSGLAGTNTGELFF
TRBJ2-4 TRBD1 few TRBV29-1 TGCAGCGGCAATAGACAGGGGGTGGACATTCAGTACTTC CSGNRQGVDIQYF
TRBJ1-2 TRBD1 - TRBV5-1 TGCGCCAGCAGCTCCACCCAGGGGGGCTATGGCTACACCTTC CASSSTQGGYGYTF
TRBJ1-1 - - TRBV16 TGTGCCAGCAGCCAATCCGGGACAAAGAACACTGAAGCTTTCTTT CASSQSGTKNTEAFF
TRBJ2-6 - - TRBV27 TGTGCCAGCAGTTTGAGCGGGGCCAACGTCCTGACTTTC CASSLSGANVLTF
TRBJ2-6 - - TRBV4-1 TGCGCCAGCAGCCCCACTAGCTCTGGGGCCAACGTCCTGACTTTC CASSPTSSGANVLTF
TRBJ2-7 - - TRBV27 TGTGCCAGCAGTCTCCCAGGACAGTTGTACGAGCAGTACTTC CASSLPGQLYEQYF
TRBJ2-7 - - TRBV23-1 TGCGCCAGCAGTCACGGTCAGGTCTACGAGCAGTACTTC CASSHGQVYEQYF
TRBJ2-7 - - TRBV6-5 TGTGCCAGCAGTTACTACCGTGGACAGACCTACGAGCAGTACTTC CASSYYRGQTYEQYF
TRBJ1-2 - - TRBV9 TGTGCCAGCACCGCCGGTGTCCGAACGCCCGCTAACTATGGCTACACCTTC CASTAGVRTPANYGYTF
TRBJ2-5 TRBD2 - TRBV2 TGTGCCAGCAGTGACTCTCTAGCGGGATTGGGAGAGACCCAGTACTTC CASSDSLAGLGETQYF
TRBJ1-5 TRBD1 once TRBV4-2 TGTGCCAGCAGCCAAGATGGACAGGGTGGCAATCAGCCCCAGCATTTT CASSQDGQGGNQPQHF
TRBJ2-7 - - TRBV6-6 TGTGCCACAAGACTCTACGAGCAGTACTTC CATRLYEQYF
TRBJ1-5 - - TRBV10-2 TGCGCCAGCAGTGTACAGGGTAATGGACAGCCCCAGCATTTT CASSVQGNGQPQHF
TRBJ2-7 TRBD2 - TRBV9 TGTGCCAGCAGCGGTTTACTAGCGGGAAACGAGCAGTACTTC CASSGLLAGNEQYF
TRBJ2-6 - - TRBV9 TGTGCCAGCAGCGTAAGTGTAGTCTCTGGGGCCAACGTCCTGACTTTC CASSVSVVSGANVLTF
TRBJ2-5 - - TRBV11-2 TGTGCCAGCAGCTCAGGAGGGGTGTGGGAGACCCAGTACTTC CASSSGGVWETQYF
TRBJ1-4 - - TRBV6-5 TGTGCCAGCACCAAAGGCGGGGGTAATGAAAAACTGTTTTTT CASTKGGGNEKLFF
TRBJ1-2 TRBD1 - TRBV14 TGTGCCAGCAGCCAGGCGACAGGGTATGGCTACACCTTC CASSQATGYGYTF
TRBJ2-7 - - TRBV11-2 TGTGCCAGCAGCTTCTTCAGCGAGATGTACGAGCAGTACTTC CASSFFSEMYEQYF
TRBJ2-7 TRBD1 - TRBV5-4 TGTGCCAGCAGCTTGGAGGTTGGACAGGGGTGGGAGGAGCAGTACTTC CASSLEVGQGWEEQYF
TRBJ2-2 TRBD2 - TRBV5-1 TGCGCCAGCAGTAACAAGCGGGAGGGCCTCACCGGGGAGCTGTTTTTT CASSNKREGLTGELFF
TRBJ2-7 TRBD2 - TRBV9 TGTGCCAGCAGCGGAGGAGGGACTAGCCCCTACGAGCAGTACTTC CASSGGGTSPYEQYF
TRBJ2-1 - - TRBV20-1 TGCAGTGCTAGACAGGTTACTGAGCAGTTCTTC CSARQVTEQFF
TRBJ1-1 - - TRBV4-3 TGCGCCAGCAGCCGATCCCGGGACTCTGAAGCTTTCTTT CASSRSRDSEAFF
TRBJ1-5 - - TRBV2 TGTGCCAGCAGTGGACAGGATAGCAATCAGCCCCAGCATTTT CASSGQDSNQPQHF
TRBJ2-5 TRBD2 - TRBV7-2 TGTGCCAGCAGCTTAGGTCTAGCGGGTATATCGTACCAAGAGACCCAGTACTTC CASSLGLAGISYQETQYF
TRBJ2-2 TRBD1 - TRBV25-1 TGTGCCAGCAGTGATCGGACAGGGAACACCGGGGAGCTGTTTTTT CASSDRTGNTGELFF
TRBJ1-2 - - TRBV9 TGTGCCAGCAGCGTAGTAACAGCCGACTATGGCTACACCTTC CASSVVTADYGYTF
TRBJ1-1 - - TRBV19 TGTGCCAGTAGTATTCAAGGGGGCACTGAAGCTTTCTTT CASSIQGGTEAFF
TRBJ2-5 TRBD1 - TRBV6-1 TGTGCCAGCCAAACAGGGGGCGGGAGAGAGACCCAGTACTTC CASQTGGGRETQYF
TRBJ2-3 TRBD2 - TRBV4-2 TGTGCCAGCAGCCAAGATATAGCCCGGACTAGCGGGAGGACAGATACGCAGTATTTT CASSQDIARTSGRTDTQYF
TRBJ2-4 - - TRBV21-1 TGTGCCAGCAGCAAAGCCACGAGTAGGGGAGCCAAAAACATTCAGTACTTC CASSKATSRGAKNIQYF
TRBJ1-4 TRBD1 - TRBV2 TGTGCCAGCAGAACCGGGACAGGCGCTAATGAAAAACTGTTTTTT CASRTGTGANEKLFF
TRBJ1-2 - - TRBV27 TGTGCCAGCAGATACAGGCTTAACTATGGCTACACCTTC CASRYRLNYGYTF
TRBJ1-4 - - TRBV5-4 TGTGCCAGCAGCTCGGACTACTACAATGAAAAACTGTTTTTT CASSSDYYNEKLFF
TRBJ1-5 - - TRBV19 TGTGCCAGTAGGGACGAGGGGGTACAGCCCCAGCATTTT CASRDEGVQPQHF
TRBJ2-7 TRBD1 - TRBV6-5 TGTGCCAGCAGTTACCCCCTGGACAGGGCCTCCTACGAGCAGTACTTC CASSYPLDRASYEQYF
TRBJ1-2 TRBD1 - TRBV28 TGTGCCAGCACCTCTGGACAGGGGTCGTATGGCTACACCTTC CASTSGQGSYGYTF